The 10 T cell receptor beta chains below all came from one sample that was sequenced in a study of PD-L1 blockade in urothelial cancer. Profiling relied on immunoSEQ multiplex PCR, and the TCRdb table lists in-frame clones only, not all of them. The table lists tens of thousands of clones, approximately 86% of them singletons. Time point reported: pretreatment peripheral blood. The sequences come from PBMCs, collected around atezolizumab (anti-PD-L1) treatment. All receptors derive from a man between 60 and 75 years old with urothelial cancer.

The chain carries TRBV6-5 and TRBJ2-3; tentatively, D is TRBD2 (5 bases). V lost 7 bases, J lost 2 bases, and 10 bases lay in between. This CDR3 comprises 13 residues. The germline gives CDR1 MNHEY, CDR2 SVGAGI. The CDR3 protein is CASTRDDTDTQYF. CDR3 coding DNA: TGTGCCAGCACCCGGGATGACACAGATACGCAGTATTTT.

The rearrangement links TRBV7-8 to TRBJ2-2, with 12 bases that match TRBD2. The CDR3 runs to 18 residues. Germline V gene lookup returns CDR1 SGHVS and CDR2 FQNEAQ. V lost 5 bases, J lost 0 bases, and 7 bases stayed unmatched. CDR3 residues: CASSGRLAGVSNTGELFF. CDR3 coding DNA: TGTGCCAGCAGCGGAAGACTAGCGGGGGTCTCGAACACCGGGGAGCTGTTTTTT. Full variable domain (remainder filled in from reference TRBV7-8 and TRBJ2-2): GAGVSQSPRYKVAKRGQDVALRCDPISGHVSLFWYQQALGQGPEFLTYFQNEAQLDKSGLPSDRFFAERPEGSVSTLKIQRTQQEDSAVYLCASSGRLAGVSNTGELFFGEGSRLTVL.

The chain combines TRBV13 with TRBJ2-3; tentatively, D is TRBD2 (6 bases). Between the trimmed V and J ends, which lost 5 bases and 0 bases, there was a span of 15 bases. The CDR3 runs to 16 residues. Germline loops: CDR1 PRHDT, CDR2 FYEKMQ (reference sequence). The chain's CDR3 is CASSNSRERSTDTQYF. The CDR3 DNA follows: TGTGCCAGCAGCAATTCCCGGGAGCGAAGCACAGATACGCAGTATTTT. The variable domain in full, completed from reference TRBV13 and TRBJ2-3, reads AAGVIQSPRHLIKEKRETATLKCYPIPRHDTVYWYQQGPGQDPQFLISFYEKMQSDKGSIPDRFSAQQFSDYHSELNMSSLELGDSALYFCASSNSRERSTDTQYFGPGTRLTVL.

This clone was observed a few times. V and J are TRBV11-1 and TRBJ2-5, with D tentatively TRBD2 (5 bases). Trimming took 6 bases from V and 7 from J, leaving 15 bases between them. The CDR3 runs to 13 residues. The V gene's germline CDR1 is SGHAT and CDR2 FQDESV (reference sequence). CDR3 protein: CASRSVGRGTQYF. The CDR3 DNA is TGTGCCAGCAGGTCGGTGGGGAGAGGGACCCAGTACTTC.

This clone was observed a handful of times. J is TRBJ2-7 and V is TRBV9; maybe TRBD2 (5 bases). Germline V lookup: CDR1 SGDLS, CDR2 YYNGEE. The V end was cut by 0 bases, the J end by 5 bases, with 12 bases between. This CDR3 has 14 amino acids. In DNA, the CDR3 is TGTGCCAGCAGCGTAGGCCGTCGTAGCGACGAGCAGTACTTC. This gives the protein CASSVGRRSDEQYF.

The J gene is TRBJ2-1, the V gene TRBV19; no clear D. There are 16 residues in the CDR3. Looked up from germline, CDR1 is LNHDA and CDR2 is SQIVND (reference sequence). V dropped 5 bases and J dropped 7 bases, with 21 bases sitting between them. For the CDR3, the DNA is TGTGCCAGTAGTTCTCCCGGGTCTTTAAAGAAAAATGAGCAGTTCTTC. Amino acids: CASSSPGSLKKNEQFF.

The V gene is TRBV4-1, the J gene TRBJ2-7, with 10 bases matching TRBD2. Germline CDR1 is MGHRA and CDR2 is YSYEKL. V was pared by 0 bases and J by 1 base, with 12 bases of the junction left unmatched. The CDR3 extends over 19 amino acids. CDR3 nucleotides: TGCGCCAGCAGCCAAGATTTCGCTAGCGGGGGTTCAATTTCCTACGAGCAGTACTTC. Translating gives CASSQDFASGGSISYEQYF.

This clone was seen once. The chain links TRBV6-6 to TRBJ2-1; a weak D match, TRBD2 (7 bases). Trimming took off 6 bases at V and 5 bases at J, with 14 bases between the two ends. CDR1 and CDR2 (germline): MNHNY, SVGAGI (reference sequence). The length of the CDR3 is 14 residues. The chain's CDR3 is CASSPGGGNNEQFF. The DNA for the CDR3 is TGTGCCAGCAGCCCGGGGGGCGGCAACAATGAGCAGTTCTTC.

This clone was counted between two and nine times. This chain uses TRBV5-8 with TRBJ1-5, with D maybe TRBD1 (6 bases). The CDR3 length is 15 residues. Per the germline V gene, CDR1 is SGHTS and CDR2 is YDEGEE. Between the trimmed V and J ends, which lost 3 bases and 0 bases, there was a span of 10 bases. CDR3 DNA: TGTGCCAGCAGCTGGGGGCGAGATAGCAATCAGCCCCAGCATTTT. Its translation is CASSWGRDSNQPQHF.

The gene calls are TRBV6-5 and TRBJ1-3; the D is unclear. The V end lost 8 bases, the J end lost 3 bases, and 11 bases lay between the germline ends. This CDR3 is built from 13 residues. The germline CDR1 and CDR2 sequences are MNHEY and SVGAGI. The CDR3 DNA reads TGTGCCAGCGGAGGAGTAGGTGGAAACACCATATATTTT. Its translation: CASGGVGGNTIYF.